A selection of T cell receptor beta chains follows, all from one sample in a study of cytomegalovirus exposure and HLA in healthy donors. Sequenced by immunoSEQ multiplex PCR; TCRdb stores in-frame clones only, minus some. Counted here are fewer than 200,000 clones, 82% occurring once; the ten biggest clones make up less than 2%. Sequencing was carried out using PBMCs. The receptors come from a male donor in good health and CMV-seronegative. The CDR3 runs from the conserved cysteine through the conserved F or W. D genes are given only for firm matches. Clone size is shown for a subset of rows, as once, few, many or a class of expanded clone.

J gene | D gene | V gene | clone size | CDR3 protein | CDR3 DNA
TRBJ2-1 | TRBD2 | TRBV10-3 | . | CAISDSSAGVSNEQFF | TGTGCCATCAGTGACTCGTCAGCGGGAGTTTCCAATGAGCAGTTCTTC
TRBJ1-2 | . | TRBV9 | . | CASSVRDLDYGYTF | TGTGCCAGCAGCGTCAGGGATCTGGACTATGGCTACACCTTC
TRBJ2-7 | . | TRBV23-1 | once | CASSQSGSSEQYF | TGCGCCAGCAGTCAATCGGGATCTAGCGAGCAGTACTTC
TRBJ2-7 | TRBD1 | TRBV5-4 | . | CASSTRSGQGLNEQYF | TGTGCCAGCAGCACCCGGTCGGGACAGGGGCTCAACGAGCAGTACTTC
TRBJ1-3 | TRBD1 | TRBV7-9 | once | CASSLSRRTGIGNTIYF | TGTGCCAGCAGCCTCTCTCGGAGGACAGGGATAGGAAACACCATATATTTT
TRBJ2-3 | TRBD2 | TRBV18 | few | CASSPRFRGTSETDTQYF | TGTGCCAGCTCACCAAGATTTCGGGGGACTAGCGAAACAGATACGCAGTATTTT
TRBJ1-2 | . | TRBV6-1 | few | CASSEMPKRLGGYTF | TGTGCCAGCAGTGAAATGCCCAAAAGATTGGGCGGCTACACCTTC
TRBJ1-4 | . | TRBV9 | once | CASTSWDGGEKLFF | TGTGCCAGCACCTCGTGGGACGGAGGGGAAAAACTGTTTTTT
TRBJ2-2 | TRBD2 | TRBV19 | . | CASSKASGRIIGNTGELFF | TGTGCCAGTAGTAAAGCTAGCGGGAGGATAATTGGGAACACCGGGGAGCTGTTTTTT
TRBJ2-2 | TRBD1 | TRBV5-1 | . | CASSLSTGGNTGELFF | TGCGCCAGCAGCTTATCGACAGGGGGAAACACCGGGGAGCTGTTTTTT
TRBJ1-1 | TRBD1 | TRBV29-1 | . | CSVEGTFRGSTEAFF | TGCAGCGTTGAAGGGACTTTCAGGGGGAGCACTGAAGCTTTCTTT
TRBJ2-1 | . | TRBV4-2 | . | CASSQDPGAGQPFSVQFF | TGTGCCAGCAGCCAAGACCCCGGGGCGGGACAGCCATTTTCTGTGCAGTTCTTC
TRBJ1-1 | . | TRBV18 | . | CASSPSGNTEAFF | TGTGCCAGCTCCCCCTCCGGGAACACTGAAGCTTTCTTT
TRBJ2-3 | TRBD2 | TRBV2 | . | CASKSSGRASTDTQYF | TGTGCCAGCAAATCTAGCGGGCGCGCTAGCACAGATACGCAGTATTTT
TRBJ2-4 | TRBD1 | TRBV5-6 | . | CASSLAGTGGVIAKNIQYF | TGTGCCAGCAGCTTGGCTGGGACAGGGGGTGTCATAGCCAAAAACATTCAGTACTTC
TRBJ2-4 | TRBD2 | TRBV28 | . | CASSLIAGGRLGTKNIQYF | TGTGCCAGCAGTTTAATAGCGGGAGGCCGCTTAGGGACCAAAAACATTCAGTACTTC
TRBJ2-7 | . | TRBV7-8 | . | CASSSRTASYEQYF | TGTGCCAGCAGCTCCCGGACAGCCTCCTACGAGCAGTACTTC
TRBJ2-1 | TRBD2 | TRBV14 | . | CASSLSSGRASEQFF | TGTGCCAGCAGCCTTAGTAGCGGGAGGGCCAGTGAGCAGTTCTTC
TRBJ1-1 | . | TRBV7-2 | . | CASSRGGEWENTEAFF | TGTGCCAGCAGCCGAGGGGGGGAGTGGGAAAACACTGAAGCTTTCTTT
TRBJ1-3 | . | TRBV6-1 | . | CASSERQVLPSGNTIYF | TGTGCCAGCAGTGAGCGGCAGGTTCTACCTTCGGGGAACACCATATATTTT
TRBJ2-6 | TRBD1 | TRBV4-1 | . | CASSPGQLLSGANVLTF | TGCGCCAGCAGCCCGGGACAGTTACTCTCTGGGGCCAACGTCCTGACTTTC
TRBJ2-2 | TRBD2 | TRBV10-1 | . | CASSESGGSGELFF | TGCGCCAGCAGTGAAAGCGGGGGATCCGGGGAGCTGTTTTTT
TRBJ2-1 | TRBD2 | TRBV29-1 | once | CSVRGGLAGGDNEQFF | TGCAGCGTCCGCGGCGGACTAGCCGGGGGGGACAATGAGCAGTTCTTC
TRBJ2-7 | . | TRBV4-3 | . | CASSRYSGKGYEQYF | TGCGCCAGCAGCCGATATAGCGGAAAAGGCTACGAGCAGTACTTC
TRBJ1-2 | . | TRBV27 | once | CASSLSIQYGYTF | TGTGCCAGCAGTTTATCGATTCAGTATGGCTACACCTTC
TRBJ2-3 | TRBD2 | TRBV7-2 | . | CASSSPSGGPRADTQYF | TGTGCCAGCAGCTCGCCGAGCGGGGGGCCCCGAGCGGATACGCAGTATTTT
TRBJ2-3 | . | TRBV28 | . | CASRAGGLWEGRRGTQYF | TGTGCCAGCAGGGCCGGGGGGCTGTGGGAGGGCCGGAGGGGTACGCAGTATTTT
TRBJ1-2 | TRBD1 | TRBV5-1 | . | CASSSDRGGGYTF | TGCGCCAGCAGCTCGGACAGGGGAGGTGGCTACACCTTC
TRBJ2-7 | TRBD1 | TRBV29-1 | . | CSVEGNTGGEQYF | TGCAGCGTTGAGGGTAATACAGGGGGCGAGCAGTACTTC
TRBJ2-3 | . | TRBV9 | . | CASSVVSTDTQYF | TGTGCCAGCAGCGTAGTAAGCACAGATACGCAGTATTTT
TRBJ2-3 | TRBD2 | TRBV9 | . | CASSVSSGGTDTQYF | TGTGCCAGCAGCGTTAGCAGCGGGGGGACAGATACGCAGTATTTT
TRBJ2-1 | . | TRBV7-8 | . | CASSLARGFSRYNEQFF | TGTGCCAGCAGCTTAGCGAGGGGGTTCTCCCGGTACAATGAGCAGTTCTTC
TRBJ1-2 | . | TRBV4-2 | . | CASSQQIDSYGYTF | TGTGCCAGCAGCCAACAAATAGACAGCTATGGCTACACCTTC
TRBJ1-3 | . | TRBV7-2 | . | CASSLVWGVGNTIYF | TGTGCCAGCAGCTTAGTTTGGGGGGTTGGAAACACCATATATTTT
TRBJ2-7 | TRBD1 | TRBV2 | . | CASRTGTGAYEQYF | TGTGCCAGCAGAACCGGGACAGGGGCCTACGAGCAGTACTTC
TRBJ2-6 | TRBD1 | TRBV13 | few | CASSLTANTDRAGANVLTF | TGTGCCAGCAGCTTAACCGCGAACACTGACAGGGCTGGGGCCAACGTCCTGACTTTC
TRBJ2-2 | . | TRBV18 | . | CASSAWRVNTGELFF | TGTGCCAGCTCAGCCTGGCGGGTGAACACCGGGGAGCTGTTTTTT
TRBJ1-5 | . | TRBV2 | . | CASRRGGNQPQHF | TGTGCCAGCAGAAGGGGTGGCAATCAGCCCCAGCATTTT
TRBJ1-4 | TRBD1 | TRBV7-8 | few | CASSSRTGTTPTNEKLFF | TGTGCCAGCAGCTCAAGGACAGGAACCACCCCTACTAATGAAAAACTGTTTTTT
TRBJ1-1 | TRBD1 | TRBV7-8 | . | CASSRRTGGMNTEAFF | TGTGCCAGCAGCAGGCGGACAGGGGGCATGAACACTGAAGCTTTCTTT
TRBJ2-7 | . | TRBV7-2 | . | CASSSISGIYEQYF | TGTGCCAGCAGCTCCATATCAGGGATCTACGAGCAGTACTTC
TRBJ2-7 | . | TRBV27 | . | CASSLRETSYEQYF | TGTGCCAGCAGTTTACGGGAGACCTCCTACGAGCAGTACTTC
TRBJ1-1 | . | TRBV18 | . | CASRQQGNTEAFF | TGTGCCAGCCGGCAACAGGGGAACACTGAAGCTTTCTTT
TRBJ2-1 | TRBD1 | TRBV7-9 | . | CASSRDRGQDEQFF | TGTGCCAGCAGTCGGGACAGGGGGCAGGATGAGCAGTTCTTC
TRBJ2-3 | TRBD2 | TRBV4-2 | . | CASSQEGVAGGADTQYF | TGTGCCAGCAGCCAAGAGGGAGTAGCGGGGGGGGCTGATACGCAGTATTTT
TRBJ1-1 | . | TRBV4-3 | few | CASSQEVTGGSEAFF | TGCGCCAGCAGCCAAGAGGTGACGGGAGGCTCTGAAGCTTTCTTT
TRBJ1-6 | TRBD1 | TRBV2 | . | CASNRDRVNSPLHF | TGTGCCAGTAACCGGGACAGGGTGAATTCACCCCTCCACTTT
TRBJ2-7 | TRBD2 | TRBV9 | . | CASSGGGTSGAYEQYF | TGTGCCAGCAGCGGAGGGGGGACTAGCGGTGCCTACGAGCAGTACTTC
TRBJ1-5 | . | TRBV6-6 | . | CASTGQSSNQPQHF | TGTGCCAGCACCGGACAGAGTAGCAATCAGCCCCAGCATTTT
TRBJ2-7 | . | TRBV6-5 | few | CASSYSRVSYEQYF | TGTGCCAGCAGTTACTCCAGGGTCTCCTACGAGCAGTACTTC
TRBJ2-4 | . | TRBV18 | . | CASSLASGAKNIQYF | TGTGCCAGCTCACTCGCCTCGGGAGCCAAAAACATTCAGTACTTC
TRBJ2-2 | . | TRBV18 | . | CASSPSQVGTGELFF | TGTGCCAGCTCACCATCACAGGTCGGCACCGGGGAGCTGTTTTTT
TRBJ2-1 | . | TRBV29-1 | . | CSVKNRESSYNEQFF | TGCAGCGTAAAAAACAGGGAGAGCTCCTACAATGAGCAGTTCTTC
TRBJ2-1 | TRBD1 | TRBV9 | . | CASSWGQSYNEQFF | TGTGCCAGCAGCTGGGGACAGTCCTACAATGAGCAGTTCTTC
TRBJ2-7 | . | TRBV7-6 | . | CASSPEGWASYEQYF | TGTGCCAGCAGCCCTGAGGGCTGGGCCTCCTACGAGCAGTACTTC
TRBJ1-1 | TRBD1 | TRBV7-9 | . | CASSYRGGAPELTEAFF | TGTGCCAGCAGTTACAGGGGGGGAGCCCCAGAGCTCACTGAAGCTTTCTTT
TRBJ2-5 | TRBD2 | TRBV5-1 | . | CASSLGFGGQETQYF | TGCGCCAGCAGCTTGGGGTTCGGGGGGCAAGAGACCCAGTACTTC